This T cell receptor beta chain came from a study of identical twins. TCRdb reanalysed the 5' RACE reads using MiXCR and keeps one entry per CDR3 protein. The sample holds hundreds of thousands of distinct CDR3 sequences; roughly 8.6% are singletons and the top ten take less than 2.5%. Germline V gene data show CDR1 as ENHRY and CDR2 as SYGVKD. Trimming shortened V by 0 bases and J by 7 bases, and 7 bases separated the two germline ends. The CDR3 runs to 14 residues. This clonotype was recorded many times. What it recognizes is unknown. Study-wide points: Out-of-frame TCR alpha sharing observed in monozygotic twins exceeded model estimates. Cross-sectional statistical analysis was relied on for the conclusions, without the same donors being followed. Whereas memory repertoires showed no such difference, abundant cord blood beta clonotypes carried fewer insertions. Analyses of zero insertions could, in part, be confounded by invariant MAIT and iNKT cells.

This sample was also put to use in a study of yellow fever vaccine responses in identical twins.

The sequencing sample was made of memory (CD45RO+) T cells sorted from blood. This receptor was identified in a woman aged 18-29 years in good health. This chain joins TRBV10-3 and TRBJ2-6, with a weak D call TRBD1 (5 bases). CDR3 DNA sequence: TGTGCCATCAGTGAGTCTCAGGGAGCCAACGTCCTGACTTTC. It encodes CAISESQGANVLTF.